These T cell receptor beta chains were read from a single sample in a study of blood T cell repertoires in COVID-19. Some clones are missing from TCRdb's copy, which holds only in-frame ones; the method was immunoSEQ multiplex PCR. The repertoire holds tens of thousands of clones, 86% seen once, with less than 5% in the top ten. Sequenced material: peripheral blood. The receptors shown here come from a man aged 45-65 years with active or convalescent COVID-19. The CDR3 runs from the conserved cysteine through the conserved F or W. D genes are given only for firm matches. Clone size is not always given. Where it is, it says once, few, many or a class for expanded clones.

once | TRBJ2-2 | TRBD1 | TRBV19 | CASSPRQGRAGELFF | TGTGCCAGTAGTCCGCGACAGGGTAGGGCCGGGGAGCTGTTTTTT
- | TRBJ2-7 | - | TRBV3-1/TRBV3-2 | CASSTVPVSEQYF | TGTGCCAGCAGCACGGTACCGGTGAGCGAGCAGTACTTC
- | TRBJ1-5 | TRBD1 | TRBV18 | CASSQDQTGDQPQHF | TGTGCCAGCTCACAGGACCAGACAGGGGATCAGCCCCAGCATTTT
- | TRBJ1-5 | TRBD1 | TRBV28 | CASSAQGAPNQPQHF | TGTGCCAGCAGTGCCCAGGGGGCCCCCAATCAGCCCCAGCATTTT
few | TRBJ2-2 | TRBD1 | TRBV29-1 | CSGQGAGELFF | TGCAGCGGGCAGGGGGCCGGGGAGCTGTTTTTT
- | TRBJ2-3 | TRBD1 | TRBV19 | CASSSTGGGPSTDTQYF | TGTGCCAGTAGTTCGACAGGGGGGGGACCTAGCACAGATACGCAGTATTTT
- | TRBJ1-5 | TRBD1 | TRBV9 | CASSASTGTGPQHF | TGTGCCAGCAGCGCTTCGACAGGGACGGGGCCCCAGCATTTT
- | TRBJ2-3 | - | TRBV5-1 | CASSVEGADTQYF | TGCGCCAGCAGCGTAGAAGGGGCAGATACGCAGTATTTT
- | TRBJ1-1 | - | TRBV29-1 | CSGAVNTEAFF | TGCAGCGGTGCGGTGAACACTGAAGCTTTCTTT
- | TRBJ2-3 | TRBD2 | TRBV7-2 | CASSLTGGDTDTQYF | TGTGCCAGCAGCCTTACGGGGGGGGACACAGATACGCAGTATTTT
- | TRBJ1-6 | - | TRBV6-5 | CASSSQGNSPLHF | TGTGCCAGCAGTTCGCAGGGTAATTCACCCCTCCACTTT
- | TRBJ2-5 | - | TRBV7-2 | CASSLITQETQYF | TGTGCCAGCAGCTTAATCACACAAGAGACCCAGTACTTC
- | TRBJ1-1 | TRBD1 | TRBV25-1 | CASNRGDMNTEAFF | TGTGCCAGCAACAGGGGTGACATGAACACTGAAGCTTTCTTT
- | TRBJ2-3 | TRBD2 | TRBV4-1 | CASSLSPPAGGSTDTQYF | TGCGCCAGCAGCCTTTCCCCTCCGGCGGGGGGTAGCACAGATACGCAGTATTTT
once | TRBJ1-2 | - | TRBV28 | CASSEGAPNYGYTF | TGTGCCAGCAGCGAAGGGGCCCCTAACTATGGCTACACCTTC
few | TRBJ2-1 | - | TRBV19 | CASTRSRYNEQFF | TGTGCCAGTACCAGGTCCCGATACAATGAGCAGTTCTTC
- | TRBJ1-5 | - | TRBV18 | CASSLQESNQPQHF | TGTGCCAGCTCATTACAGGAAAGCAATCAGCCCCAGCATTTT
- | TRBJ2-3 | - | TRBV4-1 | CASSPGGQTTDTQYF | TGCGCCAGCAGCCCCGGAGGGCAGACCACAGATACGCAGTATTTT
- | TRBJ1-2 | - | TRBV29-1 | CSVRRGNYGYTF | TGCAGCGTTCGCAGGGGAAACTATGGCTACACCTTC
- | TRBJ2-3 | - | TRBV11-2 | CASSFNLAAAGDTQYF | TGTGCCAGCAGCTTTAACTTGGCGGCGGCGGGAGATACGCAGTATTTT
- | TRBJ2-7 | TRBD1 | TRBV10-3 | CAISDPGQVSYEQYF | TGTGCCATCAGTGATCCGGGACAGGTTTCTTACGAGCAGTACTTC
- | TRBJ1-2 | TRBD1 | TRBV19 | CASSWGTVNYGYTF | TGTGCCAGTAGTTGGGGGACAGTTAACTATGGCTACACCTTC
- | TRBJ2-3 | - | TRBV6-6 | CASRTNTDTQYF | TGTGCCAGCAGAACAAACACAGATACGCAGTATTTT
- | TRBJ1-1 | - | TRBV28 | CASSYTGTHTEAFF | TGTGCCAGCAGTTACACCGGGACACACACTGAAGCTTTCTTT
- | TRBJ1-1 | - | TRBV10-3 | CAISERTAEAFF | TGTGCCATCAGTGAACGAACAGCTGAAGCTTTCTTT
once | TRBJ2-1 | TRBD1 | TRBV7-2 | CASSTGVGTGGSEQFF | TGTGCCAGCAGCACAGGGGTCGGGACAGGGGGCTCAGAGCAGTTCTTC
- | TRBJ1-6 | - | TRBV12-3/TRBV12-4 | CASSPGEAPLHF | TGTGCCAGCAGTCCCGGGGAGGCCCCCCTCCACTTT
once | TRBJ1-2 | - | TRBV5-5 | CASSPEPFNYGYTF | TGTGCCAGCAGCCCCGAGCCCTTTAACTATGGCTACACCTTC
- | TRBJ2-1 | TRBD2 | TRBV9 | CASSVVGEGYNEQFF | TGTGCCAGCAGCGTAGTGGGGGAGGGCTACAATGAGCAGTTCTTC
- | TRBJ2-2 | TRBD1 | TRBV4-1 | CASRDRGPTGELFF | TGCGCCAGCAGGGACAGGGGGCCGACCGGGGAGCTGTTTTTT
- | TRBJ2-1 | TRBD1 | TRBV7-7 | CASSSVTGGGEQFF | TGTGCCAGCAGCTCCGTTACAGGGGGCGGTGAGCAGTTCTTC
- | TRBJ2-3 | TRBD1 | TRBV14 | CASSQEGTGSDTQYF | TGTGCCAGCAGCCAAGAGGGGACAGGGTCAGATACGCAGTATTTT
- | TRBJ2-2 | TRBD1 | TRBV5-6 | CASSFRGGQGELFF | TGTGCCAGCAGCTTTAGGGGGGGACAGGGAGAGCTGTTTTTT
- | TRBJ1-1 | - | TRBV2 | CASSEAGHRNTEAFF | TGTGCCAGCAGTGAGGCTGGACATAGGAACACTGAAGCTTTCTTT
- | TRBJ2-1 | TRBD2 | TRBV5-1 | CASSLVAGGLYEQFF | TGCGCCAGCAGCTTGGTGGCGGGGGGGCTGTATGAGCAGTTCTTC
- | TRBJ1-6 | TRBD1 | TRBV5-4 | CASSVSTGSDSPLHF | TGTGCCAGCAGCGTGTCGACAGGGTCCGATTCACCCCTCCACTTT
- | TRBJ2-3 | - | TRBV7-2 | CASSSGFSTDTQYF | TGTGCCAGCAGCTCCGGGTTCAGCACAGATACGCAGTATTTT
- | TRBJ2-5 | - | TRBV10-1 | CASSDGGQETQYF | TGCGCCAGCAGTGACGGCGGCCAAGAGACCCAGTACTTC
- | TRBJ2-7 | - | TRBV6-2/TRBV6-3 | CARGPQGILGEQYF | TGTGCCAGAGGCCCTCAGGGTATCCTTGGCGAGCAGTACTTC
- | TRBJ1-2 | - | TRBV7-8 | CASSLDRGAGGYTF | TGTGCCAGCAGCTTAGATCGGGGGGCGGGAGGCTACACCTTC
- | TRBJ1-2 | - | TRBV28 | CASSLLGGGYTF | TGTGCCAGCAGTTTACTGGGAGGGGGCTACACCTTC
once | TRBJ1-1 | - | TRBV29-1 | CSVAGVENTEAFF | TGCAGCGTTGCCGGGGTCGAGAACACTGAAGCTTTCTTT
- | TRBJ2-5 | TRBD1 | TRBV5-5 | CASSFWDRQETQYF | TGTGCCAGCAGCTTTTGGGACAGACAAGAGACCCAGTACTTC
- | TRBJ1-1 | - | TRBV10-1 | CASSESGPPNTEAFF | TGCGCCAGCAGTGAGTCGGGGCCACCGAACACTGAAGCTTTCTTT